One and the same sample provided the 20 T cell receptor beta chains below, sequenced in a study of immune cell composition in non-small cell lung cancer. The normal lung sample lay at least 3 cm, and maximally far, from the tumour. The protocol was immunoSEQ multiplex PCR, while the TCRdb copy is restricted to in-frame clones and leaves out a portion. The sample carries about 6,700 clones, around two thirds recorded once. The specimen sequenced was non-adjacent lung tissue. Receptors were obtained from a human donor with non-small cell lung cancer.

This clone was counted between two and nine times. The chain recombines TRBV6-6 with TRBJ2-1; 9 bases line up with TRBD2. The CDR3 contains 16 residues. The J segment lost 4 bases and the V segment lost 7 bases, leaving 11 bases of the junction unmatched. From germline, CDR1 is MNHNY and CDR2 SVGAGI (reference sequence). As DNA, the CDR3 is TGTGCCAGCAAACTAACGGCCCTAGCGGGATACAATGAGCAGTTCTTC. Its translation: CASKLTALAGYNEQFF.

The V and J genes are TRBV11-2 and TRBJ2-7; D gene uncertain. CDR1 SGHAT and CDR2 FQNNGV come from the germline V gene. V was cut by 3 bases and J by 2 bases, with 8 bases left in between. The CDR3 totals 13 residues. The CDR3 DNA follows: TGTGCCAGCAGCTTGAACAGTCCCTACGAGCAGTACTTC. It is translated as CASSLNSPYEQYF.

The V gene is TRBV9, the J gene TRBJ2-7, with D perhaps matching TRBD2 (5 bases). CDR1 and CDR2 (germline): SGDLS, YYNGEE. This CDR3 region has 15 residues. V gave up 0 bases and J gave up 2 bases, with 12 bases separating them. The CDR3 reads CASSVGGGQTYEQYF. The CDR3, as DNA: TGTGCCAGCAGCGTAGGAGGCGGGCAGACCTACGAGCAGTACTTC.

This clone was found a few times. CDR3 bases: TGTGCCAGTAGTGGGCGGGACAGAAGACGCATGAACACTGAAGCTTTCTTT. Residues: CASSGRDRRRMNTEAFF. This chain links TRBV19 with TRBJ1-1; 7 positions agree with TRBD1. The CDR3 contains 17 residues. Germline V gene lookup returns CDR1 LNHDA and CDR2 SQIVND (reference sequence). V lost 5 bases to trimming and J lost 0 bases; unmatched junction nucleotides: 12.

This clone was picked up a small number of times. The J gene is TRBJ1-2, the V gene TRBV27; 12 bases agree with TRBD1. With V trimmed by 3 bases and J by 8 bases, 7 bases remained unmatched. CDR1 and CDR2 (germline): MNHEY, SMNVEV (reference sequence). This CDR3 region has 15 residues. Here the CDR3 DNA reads TGTGCCAGCAGTTTCACGGGACAGGGGGCTAAGGGCTACACCTTC. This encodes CASSFTGQGAKGYTF.

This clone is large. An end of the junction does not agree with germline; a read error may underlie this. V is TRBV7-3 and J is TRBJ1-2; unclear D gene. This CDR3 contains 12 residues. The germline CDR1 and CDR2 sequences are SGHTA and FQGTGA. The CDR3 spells CASSIGNDGYTF. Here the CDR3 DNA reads TGTGCCAGCAGCATCGGTAACGATGGCTACACCTTC.

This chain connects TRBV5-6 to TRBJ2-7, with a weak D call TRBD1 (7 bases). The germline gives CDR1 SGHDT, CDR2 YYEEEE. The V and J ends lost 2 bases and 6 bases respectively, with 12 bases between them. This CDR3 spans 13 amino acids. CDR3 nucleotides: TGTGCCAGCAGCTTATTCCAGGGGGGCGAGCAGTACTTC. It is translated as CASSLFQGGEQYF.

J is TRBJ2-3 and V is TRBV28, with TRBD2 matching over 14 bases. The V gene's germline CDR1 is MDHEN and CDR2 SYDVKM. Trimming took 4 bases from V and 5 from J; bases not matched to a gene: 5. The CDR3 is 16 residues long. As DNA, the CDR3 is TGTGCCAGCAGTTCCAGACTAGCGGGAGGGCTAGATACGCAGTATTTT. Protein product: CASSSRLAGGLDTQYF. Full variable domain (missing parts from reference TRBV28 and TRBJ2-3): DVKVTQSSRYLVKRTGEKVFLECVQDMDHENMFWYRQDPGLGLRLIYFSYDVKMKEKGDIPEGYSVSREKKERFSLILESASTNQTSMYLCASSSRLAGGLDTQYFGPGTRLTVL.

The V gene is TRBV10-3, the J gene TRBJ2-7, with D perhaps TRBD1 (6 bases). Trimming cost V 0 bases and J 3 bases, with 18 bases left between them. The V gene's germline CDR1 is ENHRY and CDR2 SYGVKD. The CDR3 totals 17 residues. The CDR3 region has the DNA TGTGCCATCAGTGAGTCTCGAGTGTCAGGGGCATTCTACGAGCAGTACTTC. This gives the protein CAISESRVSGAFYEQYF.

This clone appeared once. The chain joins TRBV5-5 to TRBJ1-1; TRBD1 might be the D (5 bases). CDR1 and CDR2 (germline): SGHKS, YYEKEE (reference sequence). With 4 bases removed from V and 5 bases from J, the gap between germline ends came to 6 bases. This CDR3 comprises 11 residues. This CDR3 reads CASSQGTEAFF. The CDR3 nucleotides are TGTGCCAGCAGCCAGGGTACTGAAGCTTTCTTT.

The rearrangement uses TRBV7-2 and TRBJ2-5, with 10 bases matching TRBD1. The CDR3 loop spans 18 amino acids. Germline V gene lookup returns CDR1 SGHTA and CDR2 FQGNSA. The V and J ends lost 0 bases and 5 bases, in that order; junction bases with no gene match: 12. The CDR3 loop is CASSLATGTGVSRETQYF. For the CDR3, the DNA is TGTGCCAGCAGCTTAGCCACCGGGACAGGGGTTTCTAGGGAGACCCAGTACTTC.

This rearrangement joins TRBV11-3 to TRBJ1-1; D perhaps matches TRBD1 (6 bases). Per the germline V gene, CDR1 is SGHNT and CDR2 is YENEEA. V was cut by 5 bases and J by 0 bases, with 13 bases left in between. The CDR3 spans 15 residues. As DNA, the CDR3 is TGTGCCAGCAGCCAAGGACAGTTAATGAACACTGAAGCTTTCTTT. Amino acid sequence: CASSQGQLMNTEAFF.

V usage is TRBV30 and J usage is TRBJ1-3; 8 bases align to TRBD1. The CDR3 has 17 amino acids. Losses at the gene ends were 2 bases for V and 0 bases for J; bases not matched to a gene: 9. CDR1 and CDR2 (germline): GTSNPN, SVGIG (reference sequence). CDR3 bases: TGTGCCTGGAGTTTCGGGGACAGGACCAACTCTGGAAACACCATATATTTT. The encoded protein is CAWSFGDRTNSGNTIYF.

The CDR3, as DNA: TGCGCCAGCAGCTTGTCTTCGGGGTACCGTGAGCAGTTCTTC. Translation: CASSLSSGYREQFF. The V gene is TRBV5-1, the J gene TRBJ2-1, with D tentatively TRBD2 (5 bases). Trimming shortened V by 1 base and J by 9 bases, and 14 bases separated the two germline ends. The germline V gene encodes CDR1 SGHRS and CDR2 YFSETQ. The length of the CDR3 is 14 residues.

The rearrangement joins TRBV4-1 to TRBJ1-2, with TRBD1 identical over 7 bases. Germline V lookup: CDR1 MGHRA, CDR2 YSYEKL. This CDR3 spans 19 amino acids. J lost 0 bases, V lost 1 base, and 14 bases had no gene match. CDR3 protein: CASSQARGRGQSPNYGYTF. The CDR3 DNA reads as TGCGCCAGCAGCCAAGCTAGAGGCCGGGGACAGAGCCCTAACTATGGCTACACCTTC.

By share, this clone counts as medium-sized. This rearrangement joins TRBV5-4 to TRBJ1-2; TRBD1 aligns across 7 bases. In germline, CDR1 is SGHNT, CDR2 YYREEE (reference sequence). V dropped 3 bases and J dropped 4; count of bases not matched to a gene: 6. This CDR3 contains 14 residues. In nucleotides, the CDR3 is TGTGCCAGCAGCTATGAGGGGGCTGGCTATGGCTACACCTTC. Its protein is CASSYEGAGYGYTF.

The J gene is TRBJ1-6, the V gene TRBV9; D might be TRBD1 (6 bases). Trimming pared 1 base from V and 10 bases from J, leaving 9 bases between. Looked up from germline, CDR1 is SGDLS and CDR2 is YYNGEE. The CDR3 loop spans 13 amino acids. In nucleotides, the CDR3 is TGTGCCAGCAGCGTAAACAGGGAATCACCCCTCCACTTT. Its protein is CASSVNRESPLHF. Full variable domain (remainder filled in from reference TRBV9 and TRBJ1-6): DSGVTQTPKHLITATGQRVTLRCSPRSGDLSVYWYQQSLDQGLQFLIQYYNGEERAKGNILERFSAQQFPDLHSELNLSSLELGDSALYFCASSVNRESPLHFGNGTRLTVT.

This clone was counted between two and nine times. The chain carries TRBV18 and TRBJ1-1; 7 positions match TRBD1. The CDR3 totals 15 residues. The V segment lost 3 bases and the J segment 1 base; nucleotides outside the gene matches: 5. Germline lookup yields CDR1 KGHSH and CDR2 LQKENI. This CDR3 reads CASSPLGQKNTEAFF. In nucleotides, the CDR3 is TGTGCCAGCTCACCTTTGGGACAGAAGAACACTGAAGCTTTCTTT.

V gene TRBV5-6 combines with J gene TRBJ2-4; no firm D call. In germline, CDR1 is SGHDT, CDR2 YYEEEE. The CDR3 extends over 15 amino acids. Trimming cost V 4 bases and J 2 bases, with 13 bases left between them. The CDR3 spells CASSTNWATKNIQYF. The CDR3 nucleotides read TGTGCCAGCAGCACCAACTGGGCGACCAAAAACATTCAGTACTTC.

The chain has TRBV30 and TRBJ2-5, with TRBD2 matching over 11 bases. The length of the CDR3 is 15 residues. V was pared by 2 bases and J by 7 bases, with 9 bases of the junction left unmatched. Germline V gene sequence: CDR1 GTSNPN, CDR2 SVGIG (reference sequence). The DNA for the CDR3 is TGTGCCTGGAGTCCCGGGACTAGCGGCCTTAGGACCCAGTACTTC. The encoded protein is CAWSPGTSGLRTQYF.